The 17 T cell receptor beta chains below all came from one sample that was sequenced in a study of blood T cell repertoires in COVID-19. Only in-frame clones appear in the TCRdb table, and some are missing; sequencing was by immunoSEQ multiplex PCR. Here the sample spans around 300,000 clones, about nine tenths being singletons. Specimen: PBMCs or T cells enriched from blood (not recorded which). These receptors were collected from a woman between 45 and 60 years old who had recovered from COVID-19.

This clone was observed a handful of times. The chain joins TRBV7-2 to TRBJ2-7, with TRBD2 identical over 9 bases. The CDR3 spans 13 residues. V lost 4 bases and J lost 4; bases outside the gene matches: 2. Germline V gene lookup returns CDR1 SGHTA and CDR2 FQGNSA. The chain's CDR3 is CASSSSGAYEQYF. The CDR3 DNA sequence: TGTGCCAGCAGCTCTAGCGGGGCTTACGAGCAGTACTTC.

The genes are TRBV19 and TRBJ2-4; 8 nucleotides match TRBD1. V was pared by 4 bases and J by 1 base, with 15 bases of the junction left unmatched. CDR1 and CDR2 (germline): LNHDA, SQIVND (reference sequence). The CDR3 consists of 19 residues. In DNA, the CDR3 is TGTGCCAGTAGTACCAGACAGGGGTCCCCAAACTTTGCCAAAAACATTCAGTACTTC. Translating gives CASSTRQGSPNFAKNIQYF.

The chain combines TRBV6-2 or TRBV6-3 with TRBJ2-5, with D tentatively TRBD1 (6 bases). This CDR3 is built from 14 residues. Germline values: CDR1 MNHEY, CDR2 SVGEGT. Trimming took 4 bases from V and 1 from J, leaving 10 bases between them. CDR3: CASSSQGTQETQYF. The DNA of the CDR3 is TGTGCCAGCAGTTCCCAGGGGACCCAAGAGACCCAGTACTTC.

The chain carries TRBV30 and TRBJ1-1, with D uncertain. The CDR3 runs 11 residues. The V end was cut by 2 bases, the J end by 6 bases, with 7 bases between. Per germline, CDR1 GTSNPN and CDR2 SVGIG (reference sequence). The CDR3 loop reads CAWSRGAEAFF. CDR3 nucleotides: TGTGCCTGGAGTAGAGGAGCTGAAGCTTTCTTT.

Only one count was recorded for this clone. The chain has TRBV28 and TRBJ2-5; 8 positions agree with TRBD2. V lost 8 bases, J lost 5 bases, and 13 bases stayed unmatched. This CDR3 spans 15 amino acids. Germline assignment: CDR1 MDHEN and CDR2 SYDVKM. The CDR3 DNA reads TGTGCCAGCGGGTTCGGGGGCGGGAGGTTCGAGACCCAGTACTTC. Its translation is CASGFGGGRFETQYF.

This clone came up once. This chain joins TRBV19 and TRBJ1-2, with D possibly TRBD1 on 6 matching bases. The CDR3 spans 15 residues. Germline values: CDR1 LNHDA, CDR2 SQIVND (reference sequence). Trimming removed 5 bases from V and 0 bases from J, with 13 bases in between. The CDR3 sequence is CASSLTTGANYGYTF. CDR3 in DNA: TGTGCCAGTAGTCTGACGACAGGAGCTAACTATGGCTACACCTTC.

The chain recombines TRBV9 with TRBJ2-5; 11 positions match TRBD1. V lost 3 bases and J lost 5; bases outside the gene matches: 6. CDR1 and CDR2 (germline): SGDLS, YYNGEE. This CDR3 is built from 15 residues. CDR3 nucleotide sequence: TGTGCCAGCAGCGCCCGGACAGGGGGCGGGGAGACCCAGTACTTC. Residues: CASSARTGGGETQYF.

The chain has TRBV18 and TRBJ2-2; 10 nucleotides match TRBD2. Germline V gene sequence: CDR1 KGHSH, CDR2 LQKENI. V shed 3 bases and J 4 bases; nucleotides not matched to a gene: 5. This CDR3 region has 16 residues. The CDR3 DNA reads TGTGCCAGCTCACCGAGGTCTAGCGGGAGCACCGGGGAGCTGTTTTTT. Amino acid sequence: CASSPRSSGSTGELFF. The entire variable domain, with the rest obtained from reference TRBV18 and TRBJ2-2, is as follows: NAGVMQNPRHLVRRRGQEARLRCSPMKGHSHVYWYRQLPEEGLKFMVYLQKENIIDESGMPKERFSAEFPKEGPSILRIQQVVRGDSAAYFCASSPRSSGSTGELFFGEGSRLTVL.

The CDR3 bases are TGTGCCAGCAGCGTCTTGACTAGCGGGATATCGAATGAGCAGTTCTTC. Encoded protein: CASSVLTSGISNEQFF. The chain uses TRBV5-8 and TRBJ2-1; 11 nucleotides match TRBD2. The CDR3 runs to 16 residues. From germline, CDR1 is SGHTS and CDR2 YDEGEE. Trimming at V came to 4 bases and at J to 7 bases, leaving 10 bases not matched to a gene. Based on the CDR3 plus reference TRBV5-8 and TRBJ2-1, the full variable domain is EAGVTQSPTHLIKTRGQQATLRCSPISGHTSVYWYQQALGLGLQFLLWYDEGEERNRGNFPPRFSGRQFPNYSSELNVNALELEDSALYLCASSVLTSGISNEQFFGPGTRLTVL.

V and J are TRBV7-9 and TRBJ2-7, with TRBD2 identical over 10 bases. There are 16 residues in the CDR3. J was trimmed by 5 bases and V by 4 bases; bases with no gene match: 11. The germline V gene has CDR1 SEHNR and CDR2 FQNEAQ (reference sequence). In nucleotides, the CDR3 is TGTGCCAGCAGCTCCCCTAGCGGGAGCCTCGACCACGAGCAGTACTTC. Translating gives CASSSPSGSLDHEQYF.

DNA for the CDR3: TGTGCCAGCAGCCCCGGGGTGGGCCCCCACAATGAGCAGTTCTTC. It codes for CASSPGVGPHNEQFF. V usage is TRBV7-9 and J usage is TRBJ2-1; D might be TRBD2 (5 bases). Germline CDR1 is SEHNR and CDR2 is FQNEAQ (reference sequence). This CDR3 is built from 15 residues. Trimming pared 5 bases from V and 5 bases from J, leaving 16 bases between.

The rearrangement uses TRBV12-3 or TRBV12-4 and TRBJ1-1; TRBD1 agrees at 8 bases. The CDR3 has 12 residues. With V trimmed by 6 bases and J by 6 bases, 3 bases remained unmatched. The CDR3 DNA follows: TGTGCCAGCAGGGACAGGGACGCTGAAGCTTTCTTT. As protein: CASRDRDAEAFF.

J is TRBJ1-1 and V is TRBV18; 9 bases line up with TRBD1. CDR3 length: 16 residues. The V gene's germline CDR1 is KGHSH and CDR2 LQKENI. The V and J ends lost 0 bases and 4 bases, in that order; junction bases with no gene match: 6. CDR3 region: CASSPPSYRGLTEAFF. The CDR3 coding sequence is TGTGCCAGCTCACCACCGAGTTACAGGGGGCTCACTGAAGCTTTCTTT.

V is TRBV23-1 and J is TRBJ2-5; the D gene is possibly TRBD1 (5 bases). TRBV23-1 is an open reading frame whose function is uncertain. Trimming shortened V by 1 base and J by 5 bases, and 17 bases separated the two germline ends. The CDR3 sequence is 16 residues long. CDR3 in amino acids: CASSQWVVRVRETQYF. The CDR3 DNA reads TGCGCCAGCAGTCAATGGGTTGTCAGGGTAAGGGAGACCCAGTACTTC.

The chain employs TRBV28 and TRBJ1-6, with D tentatively TRBD1 (6 bases). CDR3 length: 14 amino acids. Germline CDR1 and CDR2: MDHEN and SYDVKM. Trimming shortened V by 5 bases and J by 10 bases, and 15 bases separated the two germline ends. CDR3 protein: CASSLRTELSPLHF. The CDR3 DNA reads TGTGCCAGCAGTCTACGGACAGAATTATCACCCCTCCACTTT.

The genes are TRBV4-1 and TRBJ2-3; D is possibly TRBD1 (7 bases). Germline CDR1 is MGHRA and CDR2 is YSYEKL. The CDR3 has 17 residues. V shed 3 bases and J shed 2 bases, with 18 bases lying between them. Written as DNA, the CDR3 is TGCGCCAGCAGCCATGCCAAGCAGGGGGGTTCCACAGATACGCAGTATTTT. Encoded protein: CASSHAKQGGSTDTQYF.

Turning to this clone: At one end, the junction sequence differs from germline, possibly due to a read error. This chain uses TRBV7-7 with TRBJ2-7, with D possibly TRBD2 on 6 matching bases. Per germline, CDR1 SSHAT and CDR2 FNYEAQ (reference sequence). This CDR3 is built from 14 residues. The CDR3 protein is CASSSRLGDYEQYF. CDR3 DNA: TGTGCTAGCAGCTCCCGACTAGGGGACTACGAGCAGTACTTC.